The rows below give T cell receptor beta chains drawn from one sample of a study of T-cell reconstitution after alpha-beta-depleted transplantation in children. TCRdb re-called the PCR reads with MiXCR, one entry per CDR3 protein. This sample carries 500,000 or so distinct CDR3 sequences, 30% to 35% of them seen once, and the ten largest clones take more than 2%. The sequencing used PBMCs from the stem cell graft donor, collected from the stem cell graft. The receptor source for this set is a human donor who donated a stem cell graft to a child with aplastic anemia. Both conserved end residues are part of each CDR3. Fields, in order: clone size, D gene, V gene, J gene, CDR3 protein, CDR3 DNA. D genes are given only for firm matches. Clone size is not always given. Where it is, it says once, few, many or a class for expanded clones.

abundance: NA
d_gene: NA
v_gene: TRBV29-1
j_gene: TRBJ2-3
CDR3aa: CSVEDLTGLADTQYF
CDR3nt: TGCAGCGTTGAAGATCTTACCGGGTTAGCAGATACGCAGTATTTT

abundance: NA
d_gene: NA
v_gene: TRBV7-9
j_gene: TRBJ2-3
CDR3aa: CASSLSVDTQYF
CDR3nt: TGTGCCAGCAGCTTATCTGTAGATACGCAGTATTTT

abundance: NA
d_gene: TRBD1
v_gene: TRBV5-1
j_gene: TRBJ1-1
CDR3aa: CASSSNPGQINTEAFF
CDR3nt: TGCGCCAGCAGCTCTAACCCGGGACAGATAAACACTGAAGCTTTCTTT

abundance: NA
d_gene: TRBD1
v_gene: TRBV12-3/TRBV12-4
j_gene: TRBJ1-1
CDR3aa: CASSSGGARTEAFF
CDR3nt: TGTGCCAGCAGTTCAGGGGGGGCAAGGACTGAAGCTTTCTTT

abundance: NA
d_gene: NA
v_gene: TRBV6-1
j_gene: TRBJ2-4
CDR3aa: CASSPPDSKNIQYF
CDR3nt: TGTGCCAGCAGCCCCCCGGACAGTAAAAACATTCAGTACTTC

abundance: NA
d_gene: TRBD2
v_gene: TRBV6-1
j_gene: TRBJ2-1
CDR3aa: CASSATLAGGHRDEQFF
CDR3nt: TGTGCCAGCAGTGCCACCTTAGCGGGAGGGCATAGGGATGAGCAGTTCTTC

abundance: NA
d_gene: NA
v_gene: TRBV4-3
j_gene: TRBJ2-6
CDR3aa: CASSQEVVMSGANVLTF
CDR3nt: TGCGCCAGCAGCCAAGAGGTGGTTATGTCTGGGGCCAACGTCCTGACTTTC

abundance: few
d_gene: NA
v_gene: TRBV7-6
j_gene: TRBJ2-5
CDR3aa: CASSLAYWRSGASQETQYF
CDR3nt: TGTGCCAGCAGCTTAGCGTACTGGAGATCCGGGGCCTCCCAAGAGACCCAGTACTTC

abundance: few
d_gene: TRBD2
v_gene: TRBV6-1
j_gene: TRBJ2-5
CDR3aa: CASSPPGTKETQYF
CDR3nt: TGTGCCAGCAGTCCCCCCGGGACTAAAGAGACCCAGTACTTC

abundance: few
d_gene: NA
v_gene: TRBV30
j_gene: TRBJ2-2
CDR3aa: CAWIPGVGNTGELFF
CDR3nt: TGTGCCTGGATCCCAGGGGTCGGGAACACCGGGGAGCTGTTTTTT

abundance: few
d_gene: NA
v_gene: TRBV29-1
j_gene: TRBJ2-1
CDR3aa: CSVQKGAGQFF
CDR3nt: TGCAGCGTTCAAAAGGGCGCCGGGCAGTTCTTC

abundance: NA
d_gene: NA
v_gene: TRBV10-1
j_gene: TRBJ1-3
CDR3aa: CASSEFHGNTVYF
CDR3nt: TGCGCCAGCAGTGAGTTTCACGGAAACACCGTATATTTT

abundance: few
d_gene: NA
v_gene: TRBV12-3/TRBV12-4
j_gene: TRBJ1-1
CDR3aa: CASSSAGLLNTEAFF
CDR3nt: TGTGCCAGCAGTTCCGCCGGACTTCTGAACACTGAAGCTTTCTTT

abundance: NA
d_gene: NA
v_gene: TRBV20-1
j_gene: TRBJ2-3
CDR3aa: CSAGQGGAPGTDTQYF
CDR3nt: TGCAGTGCTGGGCAAGGGGGTGCCCCCGGCACAGATACGCAGTATTTT

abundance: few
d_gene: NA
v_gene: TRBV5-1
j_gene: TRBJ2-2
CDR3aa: CASSLAPKSTGELFF
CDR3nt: TGCGCCAGCAGCTTGGCCCCTAAGTCCACCGGGGAGCTGTTTTTT

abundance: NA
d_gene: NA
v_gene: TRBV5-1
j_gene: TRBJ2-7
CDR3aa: CASSTIAAAYEQYF
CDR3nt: TGCGCCAGCAGCACCATAGCGGCAGCCTACGAGCAGTACTTC

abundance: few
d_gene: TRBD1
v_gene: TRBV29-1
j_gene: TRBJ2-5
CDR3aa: CSVDYQGAGETQYF
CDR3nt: TGCAGCGTCGATTACCAGGGGGCGGGGGAGACCCAGTACTTC

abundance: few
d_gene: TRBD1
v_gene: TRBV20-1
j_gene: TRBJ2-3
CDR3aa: CSARRGQDTQYF
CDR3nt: TGCAGTGCTAGGAGGGGGCAGGATACGCAGTATTTT

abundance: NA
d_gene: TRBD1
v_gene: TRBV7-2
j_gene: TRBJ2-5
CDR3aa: CASSEGAFETQYF
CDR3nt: TGTGCCAGCAGCGAGGGGGCTTTTGAGACCCAGTACTTC

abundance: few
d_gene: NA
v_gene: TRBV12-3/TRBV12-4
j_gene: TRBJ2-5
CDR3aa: CASSPPGLRWSQYF
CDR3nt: TGTGCCAGCAGTCCTCCAGGACTCCGGTGGTCCCAGTACTTC

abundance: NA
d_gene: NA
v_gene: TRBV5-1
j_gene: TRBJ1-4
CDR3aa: CASSFVGFVATEKLFF
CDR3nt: TGCGCCAGCAGCTTTGTCGGTTTCGTTGCTACCGAAAAACTGTTTTTT

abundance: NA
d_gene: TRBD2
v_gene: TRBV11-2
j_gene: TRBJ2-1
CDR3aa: CVSSLPPFAGDSPSDEQFF
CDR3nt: TGTGTCAGCAGCTTACCTCCCTTTGCGGGAGACAGCCCCTCGGATGAGCAGTTCTTC

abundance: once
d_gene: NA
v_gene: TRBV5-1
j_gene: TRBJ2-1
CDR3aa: CASRSSGNEQFF
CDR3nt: TGCGCCAGCAGGTCTTCAGGGAATGAGCAGTTCTTC

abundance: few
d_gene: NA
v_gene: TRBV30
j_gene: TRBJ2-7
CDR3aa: CAWTPSFGEQYF
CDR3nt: TGTGCCTGGACCCCCTCGTTTGGGGAGCAGTACTTC

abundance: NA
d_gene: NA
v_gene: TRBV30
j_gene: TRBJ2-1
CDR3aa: CAWTGSSYNEQFF
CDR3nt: TGTGCCTGGACAGGGAGCTCCTACAATGAGCAGTTCTTC

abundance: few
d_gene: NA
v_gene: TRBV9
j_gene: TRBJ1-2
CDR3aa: CASSVDHPGAQGKADYGYTF
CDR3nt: TGTGCCAGCAGCGTAGACCATCCGGGGGCGCAGGGAAAGGCGGACTATGGCTACACCTTC

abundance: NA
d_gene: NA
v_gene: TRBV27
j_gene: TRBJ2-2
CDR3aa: CASSDFKAGELFF
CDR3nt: TGTGCCAGCAGTGATTTTAAGGCCGGGGAGCTGTTTTTT

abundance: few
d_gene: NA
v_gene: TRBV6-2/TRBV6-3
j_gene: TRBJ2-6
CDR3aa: CASIRDKGSSGANVLTF
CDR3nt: TGTGCCAGCATACGGGACAAGGGCAGCTCTGGGGCCAACGTCCTGACTTTC

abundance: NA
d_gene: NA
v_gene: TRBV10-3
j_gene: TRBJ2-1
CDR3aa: CAISESVGSYNEQFF
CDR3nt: TGTGCCATCAGTGAGTCGGTGGGCTCCTACAATGAGCAGTTCTTC

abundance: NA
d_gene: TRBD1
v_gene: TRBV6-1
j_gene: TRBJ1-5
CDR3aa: CASTFPGGGFRGNQPQHF
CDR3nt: TGTGCCAGCACCTTCCCAGGGGGAGGGTTTAGGGGCAATCAGCCCCAGCATTTT

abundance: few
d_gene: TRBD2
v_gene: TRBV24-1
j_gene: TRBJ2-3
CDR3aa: CATSDWTSGRWNTQYF
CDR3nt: TGTGCCACCAGTGATTGGACTAGCGGGAGGTGGAATACGCAGTATTTT

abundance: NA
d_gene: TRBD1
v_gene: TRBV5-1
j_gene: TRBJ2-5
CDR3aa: CASSPGTGSEETQYF
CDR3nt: TGCGCCAGCAGCCCCGGGACAGGGTCGGAAGAGACCCAGTACTTC